One sample yielded the 17 T cell receptor beta chains listed below, sequenced in a study of T cell changes during pregnancy in multiple sclerosis. Assay used: immunoSEQ multiplex PCR; TCRdb lists only in-frame clones, some missing. The data hold about 39,000 clones, with about 91% observed a single time. The source was CD4+ T cells from peripheral blood mononuclear cells, collected after pregnancy. Receptor source: a female donor in good health, enrolled as a control in a pregnancy study.

With respect to this clone: Other DNA sequences in this specimen translate into the identical CDR3. The rearrangement uses TRBV20-1 and TRBJ2-5, with D unclear. This CDR3 has 10 residues. V lost 4 bases, J lost 5 bases, and 5 bases lay in between. Germline assignment: CDR1 DFQATT and CDR2 SNEGSKA (reference sequence). The CDR3 DNA is TGCAGTGCTATCCAGGAGACCCAGTACTTC. This translates into CSAIQETQYF.

The chain combines TRBV27 with TRBJ2-1, with 10 bases aligning to TRBD2. The V and J ends lost 3 bases and 2 bases, in that order; junction bases with no gene match: 4. The CDR3 is made up of 16 amino acids. Germline V CDR1 and CDR2: MNHEY, SMNVEV (reference sequence). CDR3 DNA sequence: TGTGCCAGCAGTTTTTCTAGCGGGAGCGCCTACAATGAGCAGTTCTTC. Protein product: CASSFSSGSAYNEQFF.

This clone was counted once. J is TRBJ2-3 and V is TRBV29-1, with D hard to call. This CDR3 contains 13 residues. CDR1 SQVTM and CDR2 ANQGSEA come from the germline V gene. V was shortened by 3 bases and J by 5 bases, with 12 bases between the two germline ends. The CDR3 nucleotides read TGCAGCGTTGAGTTTGCGATCGGAGATACGCAGTATTTT. Its protein is CSVEFAIGDTQYF.

The chain recombines TRBV7-3 with TRBJ2-5; TRBD1 matches at 7 bases. With 3 bases clipped from V and 4 bases from J, the junction kept 20 bases outside the gene matches. The CDR3 consists of 19 residues. Looked up from germline, CDR1 is SGHTA and CDR2 is FQGTGA. The CDR3: CASSFGPPGTGEVAETQYF. Here the CDR3 DNA reads TGTGCCAGCAGCTTCGGACCCCCCGGCACAGGGGAAGTGGCAGAGACCCAGTACTTC.

The V gene is TRBV6-1, the J gene TRBJ2-3, with unresolved D. The V end was cut by 6 bases, the J end by 10 bases, with 17 bases between. This CDR3 spans 13 amino acids. The germline V gene has CDR1 MNHNS and CDR2 SASEGT. Here the CDR3 reads CASRTTIGLAQYF. The CDR3 DNA reads TGTGCCAGCAGGACGACAATCGGCCTTGCGCAGTATTTT.

The V and J genes are TRBV5-1 and TRBJ1-2; no clear D. V was clipped by 4 bases and J by 6 bases, with 7 bases between them. The CDR3 runs to 11 residues. Germline values: CDR1 SGHRS, CDR2 YFSETQ. The CDR3 DNA follows: TGCGCCAGCAGCGAGAGAAATGGCTACACCTTC. It is translated as CASSERNGYTF. Full variable domain (missing parts from reference TRBV5-1 and TRBJ1-2): KAGVTQTPRYLIKTRGQQVTLSCSPISGHRSVSWYQQTPGQGLQFLFEYFSETQRNKGNFPGRFSGRQFSNSRSEMNVSTLELGDSALYLCASSERNGYTFGSGTRLTVV.

The V and J genes are TRBV5-1 and TRBJ2-5, with D hard to call. This CDR3 contains 14 residues. Germline V lookup: CDR1 SGHRS, CDR2 YFSETQ. V lost 2 bases to trimming and J lost 2 bases, with 10 bases between them. The DNA of the CDR3 is TGCGCCAGCAGCTTCCACAAATCACAAGAGACCCAGTACTTC. Protein product: CASSFHKSQETQYF.

The V and J genes are TRBV4-2 and TRBJ1-5; TRBD1 matches 8 bases. CDR3 size: 16 residues. The junction had 8 bases not matched to a gene; V was cut back by 0 bases and J by 7 bases. Germline CDR1 is LGHNA and CDR2 is YNFKEQ. The DNA for the CDR3 is TGTGCCAGCAGCCAAGATGGGGGACAGGCGGGCCAGCCCCAGCATTTT. This encodes CASSQDGGQAGQPQHF.

V is TRBV4-2 and J is TRBJ2-1, with TRBD2 matching 8 bases. CDR1 and CDR2 (germline): LGHNA, YNFKEQ. After removal of 0 bases from V and 10 bases from J, the junction contained 14 bases not matched to a gene. This CDR3 has 17 amino acids. The CDR3 spells CASSQDRTLAVSPEQFF. DNA of the CDR3: TGTGCCAGCAGCCAAGATCGAACACTAGCGGTAAGTCCGGAGCAGTTCTTC.

The rearrangement links TRBV6-1 to TRBJ1-3; D unclear. The CDR3 covers 14 residues. Germline CDR1 and CDR2: MNHNS and SASEGT. Deletions cut 6 bases from V and 4 bases from J, with 13 bases between. CDR3 sequence: CASRETSTGNTIYF. CDR3 in DNA: TGTGCCAGCAGGGAAACCTCGACAGGAAACACCATATATTTT.

J is TRBJ2-5 and V is TRBV7-2, with 7 bases aligning to TRBD1. The CDR3 spans 13 residues. Germline lookup yields CDR1 SGHTA and CDR2 FQGNSA. V lost 4 bases, J lost 5 bases, and 4 bases stayed unmatched. The DNA of the CDR3 is TGTGCCAGCAGCTCCTCGACAGGGGAGACCCAGTACTTC. Residues: CASSSSTGETQYF.

The chain joins TRBV2 to TRBJ2-7, with TRBD1 as a possible D gene (7 bases). This CDR3 region has 16 residues. Trimming cost V 6 bases and J 2 bases, with 20 bases left between them. Germline V CDR1 and CDR2: SNHLY, FYNNEI. The CDR3 DNA is TGTGCCAGCAGGGACAGGAGATTCGGGGGCACCTACGAGCAGTACTTC. It codes for CASRDRRFGGTYEQYF.

CDR3: CASSLSDYYGTGGYEQYF. CDR3 in DNA: TGTGCCAGCAGTTTATCAGATTATTACGGGACGGGAGGCTACGAGCAGTACTTC. This chain links TRBV27 with TRBJ2-7; 7 nucleotides match TRBD2. V shed 0 bases and J 3 bases; nucleotides not matched to a gene: 14. The CDR3 consists of 18 residues. CDR1 MNHEY and CDR2 SMNVEV come from the germline V gene (reference sequence).

V and J are TRBV7-2 and TRBJ2-7, with 9 bases identical to TRBD1. The trim removed 6 bases at V and 7 bases at J, leaving 13 bases unmatched. Germline assignment: CDR1 SGHTA and CDR2 FQGNSA. CDR3 size: 15 residues. The CDR3 DNA sequence: TGTGCCAGCAGAACTACCGGGACAGGGCATGGGGAGCAGTACTTC. Its translation: CASRTTGTGHGEQYF.

This chain uses TRBV7-9 with TRBJ2-1; 11 bases fit TRBD2. After removal of 5 bases from V and 0 bases from J, the junction contained 3 bases not matched to a gene. The length of the CDR3 is 16 residues. CDR1 is SEHNR and CDR2 is FQNEAQ in the germline V gene (reference sequence). The CDR3, as DNA: TGTGCCAGCAGCCGTGGGACTAGCGGCTCCTACAATGAGCAGTTCTTC. Translated, it gives CASSRGTSGSYNEQFF.

This rearrangement joins TRBV7-9 to TRBJ2-1; 7 bases are shared with TRBD1. The CDR3 contains 13 residues. V gave up 5 bases and J gave up 7 bases; unmatched junction bases: 5. The germline V gene has CDR1 SEHNR and CDR2 FQNEAQ (reference sequence). CDR3 in DNA: TGTGCCAGCAGCCAAGGGGACAGTAATGAGCAGTTCTTC. Protein sequence: CASSQGDSNEQFF.

The chain employs TRBV2 and TRBJ2-2, with 13 positions matching TRBD2. There are 17 residues in the CDR3. V shed 5 bases, J shed 4 bases, and the junction held 7 bases outside the gene matches. Germline lookup yields CDR1 SNHLY and CDR2 FYNNEI. DNA of the CDR3: TGTGCCAGCAGTACTAGCGGGAGGGCTTCGGGCACCGGGGAGCTGTTTTTT. It specifies CASSTSGRASGTGELFF.